The 29 T cell receptor beta chains listed next were all sequenced from one sample in a study of T cells in narcolepsy. Sequenced by immunoSEQ multiplex PCR; TCRdb stores in-frame clones only, minus some. This table holds 30,000 to 35,000 clones, about four fifths found once. The sample was CD45RA- memory CD4+ T cells from PBMCs. These receptors came from a human donor with narcolepsy.

The CDR3 DNA follows: TGTGCCAGCAGCGAATGGGGTACGCAGTATTTT. Translation gives CASSEWGTQYF. The chain couples TRBV7-2 to TRBJ2-3; no definite D call. Germline-derived CDR1 and CDR2 are SGHTA and FQGNSA. The V end was cut by 5 bases, the J end by 8 bases, with 8 bases between. The CDR3 runs 11 residues.

The chain couples TRBV4-1 to TRBJ2-6, with 10 bases matching TRBD2. The CDR3 loop spans 20 amino acids. The germline V gene encodes CDR1 MGHRA and CDR2 YSYEKL. V lost 1 base to trimming and J lost 0 bases; unmatched junction nucleotides: 9. This CDR3 reads CASSQASGRGPYSGANVLTF. The CDR3 DNA reads as TGCGCCAGCAGCCAAGCCAGCGGGAGGGGCCCCTACTCTGGGGCCAACGTCCTGACTTTC.

CDR3 loop: CASSPPISARTEAFF. The CDR3, as DNA: TGTGCCAGCTCACCACCGATTAGTGCCCGAACTGAAGCTTTCTTT. This chain uses TRBV18 with TRBJ1-1; D not resolved. The CDR3 has 15 residues. Germline CDR1 and CDR2: KGHSH and LQKENI. V was trimmed by 0 bases and J by 5 bases, leaving 13 bases between them.

The chain has TRBV18 and TRBJ2-5; D is uncertain. There are 21 residues in the CDR3. The germline V gene has CDR1 KGHSH and CDR2 LQKENI. V shed 8 bases and J shed 0 bases, with 34 bases lying between them. CDR3 in DNA: TGTGCCAGCACCAACCGTATTGTTAACCTAGGGCGAAAAAGCAACCAAGAGACCCAGTACTTC. Its translation: CASTNRIVNLGRKSNQETQYF.

This rearrangement joins TRBV10-2 to TRBJ1-2; D gene unclear. There are 15 residues in the CDR3. Between the trimmed V and J ends, which lost 0 bases and 7 bases, there was a span of 15 bases. Looked up from germline, CDR1 is WSHSY and CDR2 is SAAADI. This CDR3 reads CASSESYTSSSGYTF. The CDR3 coding sequence is TGCGCCAGCAGTGAGTCGTATACCAGCTCTTCTGGCTACACCTTC.

The V and J genes are TRBV29-1 and TRBJ1-2; D is unclear. Trimming took 7 bases from V and 1 from J, leaving 7 bases between them. This CDR3 region has 11 residues. Per germline, CDR1 SQVTM and CDR2 ANQGSEA. The CDR3 bases are TGCAGCGCACACAATAACTATGGCTACACCTTC. It is translated as CSAHNNYGYTF.

The V gene is TRBV5-1, the J gene TRBJ2-7; weak D call: TRBD2 (6 bases). CDR1 and CDR2 from the germline V gene are SGHRS and YFSETQ. The CDR3 totals 13 residues. V shed 1 base and J shed 6 bases, with 11 bases lying between them. The CDR3 DNA sequence: TGCGCCAGCAGCTTGAAGGAGGGTGTCGAGCAGTACTTC. The encoded protein is CASSLKEGVEQYF.

In this sample, this clone turned up once. The chain has TRBV11-2 and TRBJ2-2; no clear D gene. Germline V lookup: CDR1 SGHAT, CDR2 FQNNGV. Trimming took 3 bases from V and 5 from J, leaving 22 bases between them. The CDR3 totals 18 residues. The CDR3 loop reads CASSLDTTRSGFTGELFF. CDR3 sequence (DNA): TGTGCCAGCAGCTTGGATACAACACGTTCCGGGTTTACCGGGGAGCTGTTTTTT.

This chain uses TRBV6-1 with TRBJ1-1; 8 bases align to TRBD1. J lost 3 bases, V lost 5 bases, and 8 bases had no gene match. This CDR3 has 15 residues. The germline gives CDR1 MNHNS, CDR2 SASEGT. Here the CDR3 reads CASSFIGQGDTEAFF. CDR3 nucleotides: TGTGCCAGCAGTTTCATTGGACAGGGTGACACTGAAGCTTTCTTT.

This chain connects TRBV4-2 to TRBJ2-3; D is tentatively TRBD1 or TRBD2 (6 bases each). Germline values: CDR1 LGHNA, CDR2 YNFKEQ. V was pared by 4 bases and J by 2 bases, with 13 bases between. The CDR3 contains 15 residues. CDR3 in amino acids: CASSPRGGLTDTQYF. The CDR3 DNA sequence: TGTGCCAGCAGCCCGCGAGGGGGGCTCACAGATACGCAGTATTTT.

The chain uses TRBV5-1 and TRBJ2-3; TRBD1 aligns across 7 bases. The CDR3 has 16 amino acids. The germline V gene encodes CDR1 SGHRS and CDR2 YFSETQ. V dropped 4 bases and J dropped 2; count of bases not matched to a gene: 10. Here the CDR3 reads CASSPQPGQITDTQYF. The CDR3 coding sequence is TGCGCCAGCAGCCCACAACCGGGACAGATCACAGATACGCAGTATTTT.

The chain combines TRBV10-1 with TRBJ2-7; the D is unclear. This CDR3 region has 13 residues. Germline lookup yields CDR1 WNHNN and CDR2 SYGVQD (reference sequence). Deletions cut 4 bases from V and 7 bases from J, with 14 bases between. This CDR3 reads CASSASPHGEQYF. For the CDR3, the DNA is TGCGCCAGCAGTGCGTCTCCCCACGGGGAGCAGTACTTC.

The chain has TRBV6-5 and TRBJ1-2; D remains ambiguous. Germline V CDR1 and CDR2: MNHEY, SVGAGI. CDR3 length: 15 residues. Trimming took off 5 bases at V and 0 bases at J, with 13 bases between the two ends. CDR3 bases: TGTGCCAGCAGTCCTCTGGACGGTACTAACTATGGCTACACCTTC. Amino acids: CASSPLDGTNYGYTF.

This chain links TRBV5-4 with TRBJ1-4; D remains unclear. Trimming removed 4 bases from V and 5 bases from J, with 15 bases in between. The CDR3 spans 15 residues. The germline CDR1 and CDR2 sequences are SGHNT and YYREEE (reference sequence). The CDR3 reads CASSLYTGNNEKLFF. In DNA form, the CDR3 reads TGTGCCAGCAGCCTCTACACCGGGAACAATGAAAAACTGTTTTTT.

This clone turned up a few times. The V and J genes are TRBV6-1 and TRBJ2-5; D is uncertain. V lost 6 bases, J lost 0 bases, and 5 bases lay in between. CDR1 is MNHNS and CDR2 is SASEGT in the germline V gene. This CDR3 is built from 12 residues. CDR3 in amino acids: CASRDYQETQYF. In DNA, the CDR3 is TGTGCCAGCAGAGACTACCAAGAGACCCAGTACTTC.

This sequence joins TRBV5-6 and TRBJ2-2; 8 bases map to TRBD1. CDR1 is SGHDT and CDR2 is YYEEEE in the germline V gene. J was trimmed by 6 bases and V by 1 base; bases with no gene match: 8. The CDR3 consists of 16 residues. As DNA, the CDR3 is TGTGCCAGCAGCTTGCTACCGGGACAGGTTGCCGGGGAGCTGTTTTTT. As protein: CASSLLPGQVAGELFF. Together with reference TRBV5-6 and TRBJ2-2, the CDR3 gives the full variable domain: DAGVTQSPTHLIKTRGQQVTLRCSPKSGHDTVSWYQQALGQGPQFIFQYYEEEERQRGNFPDRFSGHQFPNYSSELNVNALLLGDSALYLCASSLLPGQVAGELFFGEGSRLTVL.

The V gene is TRBV25-1, the J gene TRBJ1-1; 8 nucleotides match TRBD1. The CDR3 loop spans 14 amino acids. The V gene's germline CDR1 is MGHDK and CDR2 SYGVNS. V shed 8 bases, J shed 1 base, and the junction held 6 bases outside the gene matches. CDR3 in amino acids: CASRWTGRNTEAFF. The CDR3 DNA is TGTGCCAGCCGATGGACAGGGCGGAACACTGAAGCTTTCTTT.

The rearrangement links TRBV12-5 to TRBJ2-7; tentatively, D is TRBD2 (7 bases). The V gene lost 7 bases and the J gene lost 1 base, with 17 bases spanning the gap. The CDR3 consists of 15 residues. CDR1 is LGHNT and CDR2 is FRNRAP in the germline V gene. The CDR3 here is CASAIRGGGSYEQYF. The CDR3 region has the DNA TGTGCTAGTGCCATTCGGGGAGGGGGTTCCTACGAGCAGTACTTC.

This chain links TRBV18 with TRBJ1-3, with D uncertain. From germline, CDR1 is KGHSH and CDR2 LQKENI. Trimming removed 8 bases at V and 0 bases at J, with 5 bases between. The CDR3 is 12 residues long. The CDR3 nucleotides read TGTGCCAGCGCTGACTCTGGAAACACCATATATTTT. Translation: CASADSGNTIYF.

This sequence joins TRBV19 and TRBJ1-4; D is possibly TRBD1 (5 bases). Germline CDR1 LNHDA, CDR2 SQIVND (reference sequence). The CDR3 runs to 13 residues. Trimming shortened V by 9 bases and J by 7 bases, and 15 bases separated the two germline ends. The CDR3 DNA is TGTGCCAGCGGGCAGGATCAGGGTGAAAAACTGTTTTTT. Encoded protein: CASGQDQGEKLFF.

The V and J genes are TRBV23-1 and TRBJ1-2, with a possible D match to TRBD1 (5 bases). TRBV23-1 is an ORF, and what it does is uncertain. The CDR3 has 16 residues. Trimming cost V 10 bases and J 2 bases, with 23 bases left between them. The CDR3 here is CATLRGPKGRNYGYTF. For the CDR3, the DNA is TGCGCCACCCTCCGGGGCCCCAAGGGCCGAAACTATGGCTACACCTTC.

This clone was found once. The CDR3 sequence is CASSLISETQYF. The CDR3 nucleotides are TGTGCCAGCAGCTTAATTTCTGAGACCCAGTACTTC. V gene TRBV11-2 combines with J gene TRBJ2-5; D not certain. V was clipped by 2 bases and J by 5 bases, with 6 bases between them. Germline CDR1 and CDR2: SGHAT and FQNNGV. The CDR3 runs 12 residues.

This sequence joins TRBV7-2 and TRBJ2-1; weak D call: TRBD1 (6 bases). Germline CDR1 reads SGHTA; CDR2 reads FQGNSA. The CDR3 has 14 residues. V was clipped by 0 bases and J by 8 bases, with 11 bases between them. CDR3 DNA: TGTGCCAGCAGCTTAGCCCCACAGGGCCATGAGCAGTTCTTC. It encodes CASSLAPQGHEQFF.

The chain carries TRBV9 and TRBJ2-3, with 12 bases that match TRBD2. J gave up 3 bases and V 3 bases, and 5 bases lay outside the gene matches. Germline CDR1 reads SGDLS; CDR2 reads YYNGEE. The CDR3 is 16 residues long. In DNA, the CDR3 is TGTGCCAGCAGCGCCCGACTAGCGGGGGTAACAGATACGCAGTATTTT. It specifies CASSARLAGVTDTQYF.

This chain links TRBV29-1 with TRBJ1-3; D unresolved. The CDR3 loop spans 13 amino acids. V was cut by 3 bases and J by 4 bases, with 10 bases left in between. CDR1 is SQVTM, CDR2 ANQGSEA, per germline. The CDR3 protein is CSVEYSGGNTIYF. The CDR3 nucleotides read TGCAGCGTTGAGTATTCGGGGGGAAACACCATATATTTT. Full variable domain (missing parts from reference TRBV29-1 and TRBJ1-3): SAVISQKPSRDICQRGTSLTIQCQVDSQVTMMFWYRQQPGQSLTLIATANQGSEATYESGFVIDKFPISRPNLTFSTLTVSNMSPEDSSIYLCSVEYSGGNTIYFGEGSWLTVV.

The chain links TRBV7-9 to TRBJ1-1; D might be TRBD1 (6 bases). The CDR3 runs 14 residues. With 8 bases removed from V and 1 base from J, the gap between germline ends came to 14 bases. Germline loops: CDR1 SEHNR, CDR2 FQNEAQ (reference sequence). For the CDR3, the DNA is TGTGCCAGCGGGTTGGGGGGCAGGAACACTGAAGCTTTCTTT. It translates to CASGLGGRNTEAFF.

The genes are TRBV15 and TRBJ1-4; 7 nucleotides align to TRBD1. The germline CDR1 and CDR2 sequences are LNHNV and YYDKDF (reference sequence). The CDR3 runs 16 residues. The trim removed 3 bases at V and 6 bases at J, leaving 10 bases unmatched. The CDR3 is CATSSAGEGADEKLFF. For the CDR3, the DNA is TGTGCCACCAGCAGCGCCGGGGAGGGGGCCGATGAAAAACTGTTTTTT.

V and J are TRBV7-8 and TRBJ2-7, with TRBD1 identical over 8 bases. CDR3 size: 15 residues. Trimming removed 5 bases from V and 3 bases from J; junction bases left unmatched: 9. Germline values: CDR1 SGHVS, CDR2 FQNEAQ. The CDR3 is CASSDPGQVIYEQYF. The CDR3, as DNA: TGTGCCAGCAGCGACCCGGGACAGGTCATCTACGAGCAGTACTTC.

V gene TRBV6-1 combines with J gene TRBJ2-7; D might be TRBD1 or TRBD2, each matching 5 bases. The V gene's germline CDR1 is MNHNS and CDR2 SASEGT. The V and J ends lost 0 bases and 2 bases respectively, with 17 bases between them. The CDR3 covers 17 residues. CDR3 protein: CASSEAPPGRIAYEQYF. The CDR3 region has the DNA TGTGCCAGCAGTGAAGCCCCCCCGGGACGGATCGCCTACGAGCAGTACTTC.